This T cell receptor beta chain is from a study of regulatory T cells in long-lasting Graves disease. TCR beta libraries were built with iRepertoire HTBI primers and Arm-PCR of CDR3 regions. TCRdb recomputed calls from the multiplex PCR reads with MiXCR, one row per CDR3 protein. The sample has 300,000 to 400,000 distinct CDR3 sequences, over 15% seen once. Germline CDR1 is SGHRS and CDR2 is YFSETQ. This CDR3 region has 15 residues. V lost 4 bases, J lost 1 base, and 13 bases lay in between. Described time point: newly diagnosed GD, antithyroid drugs for less than 3 months. From PBMCs, RNA was extracted and then used to make the TCR library. The data were also submitted as part of a second study, on T cells in Graves' hyperthyroidism and ophthalmopathy.

This rearrangement joins TRBV5-1 to TRBJ2-3, with a weak D call TRBD2 (6 bases). The sequence came from a man aged 40-49 years with Graves disease. Here the sequenced sample was peripheral blood mononuclear cells (PBMCs), taken at new diagnosis, from a patient treated with antithyroid drugs. The CDR3, as DNA: TGCGCCAGCAGCCAAACCACGGGGGGCACAGATACGCAGTATTTT. This translates into CASSQTTGGTDTQYF.